The next 15 T cell receptor beta chains were all read from a single sample in a study of identical twins. From the 5' RACE reads, TCRdb called clonotypes with MiXCR, one entry per CDR3 protein. The profile covers around 1.7 million distinct CDR3 sequences, with roughly 35% appearing a single time and approximately 0.25% taken by the ten largest. Material for sequencing was cord blood. These receptor sequences come from a newborn girl in good health.

This chain joins TRBV20-1 and TRBJ2-7; D not certain. The V end was cut by 5 bases, the J end by 7 bases, with 24 bases between. Germline V gives CDR1 DFQATT, CDR2 SNEGSKA (reference sequence). The CDR3 runs to 15 residues. CDR3 region: CSAPKLATAYNEQYF. CDR3 sequence (DNA): TGCAGTGCTCCAAAGTTAGCAACGGCTTACAATGAGCAGTACTTC.

This chain joins TRBV7-8 and TRBJ2-3, with D perhaps matching TRBD1 (6 bases). This CDR3 contains 14 residues. Looked up from germline, CDR1 is SGHVS and CDR2 is FQNEAQ. V gave up 2 bases and J gave up 6 bases, with 12 bases separating them. This CDR3 is CASSLMGASDTQYF. The CDR3 DNA follows: TGTGCCAGCAGCTTAATGGGGGCATCGGATACGCAGTATTTT.

Ten or more counts support this clonotype. This chain links TRBV2 with TRBJ2-3; 11 bases line up with TRBD2. The germline V gene encodes CDR1 SNHLY and CDR2 FYNNEI. Losses at the gene ends were 6 bases for V and 1 base for J; bases not matched to a gene: 3. CDR3 length equals 15 residues. The CDR3 sequence: CASRLGLAGTDTQYF. CDR3 nucleotides: TGTGCCAGCAGGCTGGGACTAGCGGGCACAGATACGCAGTATTTT.

DNA of the CDR3: TGTGCCAGCAGTTACTCGCCCCACGGGGGAGGGAGCACAGATACGCAGTATTTT. It yields the protein CASSYSPHGGGSTDTQYF. The chain has TRBV6-5 and TRBJ2-3; 7 bases are shared with TRBD2. The V gene's germline CDR1 is MNHEY and CDR2 SVGAGI. The CDR3 totals 18 residues. V lost 0 bases and J lost 0; bases outside the gene matches: 9.

V gene TRBV25-1 combines with J gene TRBJ2-3; 12 bases are shared with TRBD2. V gave up 5 bases and J gave up 9 bases; unmatched junction bases: 9. Per germline, CDR1 MGHDK and CDR2 SYGVNS. The CDR3 has 15 amino acids. The CDR3 sequence: CASSTLAGGSPTQYF. DNA for the CDR3: TGTGCCAGCAGTACCCTAGCGGGGGGGTCGCCGACGCAGTATTTT.

This clonotype was recorded at least ten times. The rearrangement uses TRBV28 and TRBJ2-7; 7 positions agree with TRBD1. CDR1 is MDHEN, CDR2 SYDVKM, per germline. V dropped 6 bases and J dropped 3; count of bases not matched to a gene: 8. The CDR3 spans 14 residues. The chain's CDR3 is CASSRTGKGYEQYF. CDR3 DNA: TGTGCCAGCAGCCGGACAGGAAAGGGCTACGAGCAGTACTTC.

As concerns this clonotype: Sequence at one end of the junction differs from germline and may be a read error. The V call is TRBV15, the J call TRBJ2-3; possible D gene TRBD1, 6 bases. Germline CDR1 and CDR2: LNHNV and YYDKDF (reference sequence). This CDR3 comprises 14 residues. CDR3 protein: CATSGDRLTDTQYF. CDR3 DNA sequence: TGTGCCACCAGCGGAGACAGGTTGACAGATACGCAGTATTTT.

CDR3 bases: TGTGCCAGCAGCTTGTGGGAGAGACGTTCGGATACGCAGTATTTT. Translating gives CASSLWERRSDTQYF. The rearrangement uses TRBV5-5 and TRBJ2-3; possible D gene TRBD2, 5 bases. The ends were cut back, 1 base at V and 6 bases at J, with 15 bases in the middle. Germline V lookup: CDR1 SGHKS, CDR2 YYEKEE (reference sequence). The CDR3 covers 15 residues.

The CDR3 nucleotides read TGTGCCAGCTGGGACGGACTTAACTATGGCTACACCTTC. Protein product: CASWDGLNYGYTF. The genes are TRBV12-3 or TRBV12-4 and TRBJ1-2; TRBD1 might be the D (5 bases). V dropped 8 bases and J dropped 1 base, with 11 bases sitting between them. The CDR3 is made up of 13 amino acids.

The rearrangement uses TRBV6-2 or TRBV6-3 and TRBJ2-7; D possibly corresponds to TRBD1 (6 bases). Between the trimmed V and J ends, which lost 4 bases and 4 bases, there was a span of 14 bases. CDR1 and CDR2 (germline): MNHEY, SVGEGT. The CDR3 totals 14 residues. CDR3 in DNA: TGTGCCAGCAGTTCCCCTGCTAGGGGGTACGAGCAGTACTTC. This translates into CASSSPARGYEQYF.

The chain carries TRBV10-3 and TRBJ2-3, with D uncertain. Between the trimmed V and J ends, which lost 0 bases and 2 bases, there was a span of 12 bases. This CDR3 spans 16 amino acids. Germline V gene lookup returns CDR1 ENHRY and CDR2 SYGVKD. The CDR3, as DNA: TGTGCCATCAGTGAGTCGAATACCTTCCCCACAGATACGCAGTATTTT. Translation: CAISESNTFPTDTQYF.

V and J are TRBV4-1 and TRBJ1-2; D is unresolved. This CDR3 comprises 15 residues. The V and J ends lost 0 bases and 0 bases respectively, with 8 bases between them. Germline V CDR1 and CDR2: MGHRA, YSYEKL. The DNA for the CDR3 is TGCGCCAGCAGCCAAGATCCCATTGCTAACTATGGCTACACCTTC. It specifies CASSQDPIANYGYTF.

The rearrangement uses TRBV4-1 and TRBJ1-2; D gene ambiguous. Trimming stripped 4 bases from V and 0 bases from J, with 15 bases between. The CDR3 has 16 amino acids. Germline-derived CDR1 and CDR2 are MGHRA and YSYEKL. The CDR3 sequence: CASSRKPPLANYGYTF. CDR3 DNA: TGCGCCAGCAGCCGCAAACCTCCCCTCGCTAACTATGGCTACACCTTC.

Details on this clonotype: A much larger clone differs from this one at a single base, so this may be a read error. This chain connects TRBV3-1 to TRBJ2-6, with D possibly TRBD1 on 6 matching bases. This CDR3 has 16 residues. Germline CDR1 is LGHDT and CDR2 is YNNKEL (reference sequence). CDR3 protein: CASSQDQGFGTNVLTF. The CDR3 DNA follows: TGTGCCAGCAGCCAAGATCAGGGGTTTGGGACCAACGTCCTGACTTTC.

The V and J genes are TRBV3-1 and TRBJ1-1; possibly TRBD1 for D (6 bases). This CDR3 spans 17 amino acids. Germline V gene lookup returns CDR1 LGHDT and CDR2 YNNKEL (reference sequence). V dropped 1 base and J dropped 1 base, with 16 bases sitting between them. CDR3: CASSQGQRGRRNTEAFF. The DNA for the CDR3 is TGTGCCAGCAGCCAAGGCCAGCGGGGGCGGAGGAACACTGAAGCTTTCTTT.